Listed here are 27 T cell receptor beta chains from one sample, sequenced in a study of T cell responses to AZD1222 COVID-19 vaccine. TCRdb's copy holds only in-frame clones and misses some; the assay was immunoSEQ multiplex PCR. The table shows approximately 85,000 clones, with 86% occurring only once. The sequences come from peripheral blood, collected on day 0 of AZD1222 vaccination. Receptor source: an adult in good health.

On this clone: Other nucleotide sequences from this sample produce the same CDR3. The CDR3 nucleotides are TGCAGTGCTAGATCAGAAGAGACCCAGTACTTC. Residues: CSARSEETQYF. This chain links TRBV20-1 with TRBJ2-5; D gene uncertain. With 2 bases removed from V and 3 bases from J, the gap between germline ends came to 4 bases. The germline gives CDR1 DFQATT, CDR2 SNEGSKA (reference sequence). The CDR3 length is 11 residues.

The chain combines TRBV5-4 with TRBJ1-1; TRBD1 agrees at 8 bases. Germline CDR1 and CDR2: SGHNT and YYREEE (reference sequence). This CDR3 spans 12 amino acids. V was pared by 9 bases and J by 4 bases, with 5 bases of the junction left unmatched. DNA for the CDR3: TGTGCCATGCGACAGGGGAGCACTGAAGCTTTCTTT. The encoded protein is CAMRQGSTEAFF.

V is TRBV4-1 and J is TRBJ1-1, with no clear D. The CDR3 consists of 14 residues. CDR1 MGHRA and CDR2 YSYEKL come from the germline V gene. Between the trimmed V and J ends, which lost 0 bases and 4 bases, there was a span of 9 bases. The DNA for the CDR3 is TGCGCCAGCAGCCAAGATAAAAGGCCCACTGAAGCTTTCTTT. Translation: CASSQDKRPTEAFF.

This clone turned up a few times. The chain joins TRBV9 to TRBJ2-1; a weak D match, TRBD2 (5 bases). The CDR3 has 15 amino acids. Germline CDR1 is SGDLS and CDR2 is YYNGEE. The V and J ends lost 0 bases and 8 bases respectively, with 15 bases between them. The DNA of the CDR3 is TGTGCCAGCAGCGTAGGCCCTAGCAAAGAGCATGAGCAGTTCTTC. Protein sequence: CASSVGPSKEHEQFF.

Written as DNA, the CDR3 is TGTGCCAGCAGCTTAGAAGGGACAGTCACCGGGGAGCTGTTTTTT. Amino acids: CASSLEGTVTGELFF. V is TRBV11-2 and J is TRBJ2-2; TRBD1 aligns across 7 bases. V lost 0 bases, J lost 4 bases, and 2 bases stayed unmatched. CDR3 length equals 15 residues. Germline assignment: CDR1 SGHAT and CDR2 FQNNGV.

This chain joins TRBV9 and TRBJ2-7; D might be TRBD2 (10 bases). Germline lookup yields CDR1 SGDLS and CDR2 YYNGEE. The CDR3 length is 21 residues. The V end lost 4 bases, the J end lost 3 bases, and 35 bases lay between the germline ends. CDR3 sequence reads: CASSPGQGYSDPLAGFYEQYF. The CDR3 nucleotides are TGTGCCAGCAGCCCCGGACAGGGGTATTCCGATCCACTAGCGGGGTTCTACGAGCAGTACTTC.

The rearrangement joins TRBV4-3 to TRBJ1-5; D not certain. The germline V gene has CDR1 LGHNA and CDR2 YSLEER. V shed 3 bases and J shed 0 bases, with 3 bases lying between them. This CDR3 has 13 residues. As DNA, the CDR3 is TGCGCCAGCAGCCAGTATAGCAATCAGCCCCAGCATTTT. Its protein is CASSQYSNQPQHF.

The V call is TRBV5-1, the J call TRBJ2-7, with D maybe TRBD1 (6 bases). The germline V gene encodes CDR1 SGHRS and CDR2 YFSETQ. Deletions cut 4 bases from V and 5 bases from J, with 10 bases between. This CDR3 contains 12 residues. CDR3 sequence: CASSRDIDEQYF. CDR3 coding DNA: TGCGCCAGCAGCCGGGACATAGACGAGCAGTACTTC.

The CDR3 nucleotides read TGTGCCAGTAGGACTAGCGGCGCCGCACAGACAGATACGCAGTATTTT. It translates to CASRTSGAAQTDTQYF. This chain uses TRBV19 with TRBJ2-3, with TRBD2 identical over 9 bases. Per germline, CDR1 LNHDA and CDR2 SQIVND (reference sequence). The CDR3 is 16 residues long. J was trimmed by 3 bases and V by 6 bases; bases with no gene match: 10.

The chain is built from TRBV6-5 and TRBJ2-2; the match to TRBD1 covers 7 bases. The trim removed 6 bases at V and 6 bases at J, leaving 4 bases unmatched. The CDR3 contains 13 residues. CDR1 and CDR2 (germline): MNHEY, SVGAGI. The CDR3 protein is CASRLTGAGELFF. The CDR3 DNA reads TGTGCCAGCAGATTAACAGGGGCCGGGGAGCTGTTTTTT.

V and J are TRBV5-4 and TRBJ2-3; no firm D call. CDR1 is SGHNT, CDR2 YYREEE, per germline (reference sequence). The CDR3 consists of 12 residues. V gave up 4 bases and J gave up 4 bases, with 7 bases separating them. CDR3 protein: CASSVPPDTQYF. In DNA, the CDR3 is TGTGCCAGCAGCGTCCCCCCAGATACGCAGTATTTT.

This sequence joins TRBV5-4 and TRBJ1-3; the D is unclear. The CDR3 runs 14 residues. Germline CDR1 SGHNT, CDR2 YYREEE (reference sequence). Trimming removed 2 bases at V and 0 bases at J, with 6 bases between. In DNA form, the CDR3 reads TGTGCCAGCAGCTTTGCAGGCTCTGGAAACACCATATATTTT. Encoded protein: CASSFAGSGNTIYF.

The rearrangement joins TRBV12-5 to TRBJ2-2; no firm D call. From germline, CDR1 is LGHNT and CDR2 FRNRAP. V was trimmed by 2 bases and J by 0 bases, leaving 10 bases between them. CDR3 size: 16 residues. The CDR3 is CASGLNPSPNTGELFF. The CDR3 coding sequence is TGTGCTAGTGGTTTGAATCCCTCCCCGAACACCGGGGAGCTGTTTTTT.

The chain uses TRBV7-2 and TRBJ2-1, with D possibly being TRBD2 (7 bases). CDR1 and CDR2 (germline): SGHTA, FQGNSA. Trimming removed 6 bases at V and 4 bases at J, with 22 bases between. This CDR3 spans 17 amino acids. The CDR3 DNA reads as TGTGCCAGCAGTCAAAGGGGGGGGAACAGCCGATACAATGAGCAGTTCTTC. Amino acids: CASSQRGGNSRYNEQFF.

The chain employs TRBV10-3 and TRBJ2-7; 7 bases line up with TRBD1. CDR3 length equals 13 residues. From germline, CDR1 is ENHRY and CDR2 SYGVKD. V dropped 4 bases and J dropped 3; count of bases not matched to a gene: 3. CDR3 in amino acids: CAISGQGVYEQYF. The CDR3 DNA reads TGTGCCATCAGTGGCCAGGGGGTCTACGAGCAGTACTTC.

The chain uses TRBV9 and TRBJ2-3, with D hard to call. The CDR3 is 14 amino acids. From germline, CDR1 is SGDLS and CDR2 YYNGEE. V shed 1 base and J shed 3 bases, with 9 bases lying between them. CDR3 sequence reads: CASSVRQATDTQYF. In nucleotides, the CDR3 is TGTGCCAGCAGCGTAAGGCAGGCTACAGATACGCAGTATTTT.

The sample holds one count of this clone. The V and J genes are TRBV6-5 and TRBJ2-7, with 7 positions matching TRBD2. CDR1 MNHEY and CDR2 SVGAGI come from the germline V gene. The CDR3 is 14 amino acids. V gave up 8 bases and J gave up 2 bases; unmatched junction bases: 9. Written as DNA, the CDR3 is TGTGCCAGCCGTAGGACTAGTAGGGCCTACGAGCAGTACTTC. Amino acid sequence: CASRRTSRAYEQYF.

J is TRBJ1-5 and V is TRBV19, with no clear D. This CDR3 is built from 13 residues. V was trimmed by 1 base and J by 5 bases, leaving 6 bases between them. CDR1 is LNHDA, CDR2 SQIVND, per germline (reference sequence). The CDR3: CASSIAEHQPQHF. The CDR3 DNA follows: TGTGCCAGTAGTATAGCGGAGCATCAGCCCCAGCATTTT. Variable domain in full (rest from reference TRBV19 and TRBJ1-5): DGGITQSPKYLFRKEGQNVTLSCEQNLNHDAMYWYRQDPGQGLRLIYYSQIVNDFQKGDIAEGYSVSREKKESFPLTVTSAQKNPTAFYLCASSIAEHQPQHFGDGTRLSIL.

The CDR3 region is CAWNRGTTNEKLFF. The CDR3 DNA reads as TGTGCCTGGAACCGAGGGACAACTAATGAAAAACTGTTTTTT. The chain couples TRBV30 to TRBJ1-4; the D is unclear. The CDR3 is 14 residues long. In germline, CDR1 is GTSNPN, CDR2 SVGIG (reference sequence). Deletions cut 4 bases from V and 0 bases from J, with 9 bases between. The full variable domain, with the rest looked up from reference TRBV30 and TRBJ1-4, is SQTIHQWPATLVQPVGSPLSLECTVEGTSNPNLYWYRQAAGRGLQLLFYSVGIGQISSEVPQNLSASRPQDRQFILSSKKLLLSDSGFYLCAWNRGTTNEKLFFGSGTQLSVL.

The chain is built from TRBV2 and TRBJ2-1; the D gene could be TRBD1 or TRBD2 (5 bases each). Looked up from germline, CDR1 is SNHLY and CDR2 is FYNNEI. Trimming took 6 bases from V and 5 from J, leaving 11 bases between them. The CDR3 runs to 13 residues. CDR3 amino acids: CASRPGPDNEQFF. The CDR3 DNA sequence: TGTGCCAGCAGGCCGGGACCGGACAATGAGCAGTTCTTC.

The chain carries TRBV30 and TRBJ2-5, with 11 bases fitting TRBD2. Germline V gene lookup returns CDR1 GTSNPN and CDR2 SVGIG (reference sequence). The junction had 6 bases not matched to a gene; V was cut back by 2 bases and J by 4 bases. This CDR3 spans 15 amino acids. The CDR3 spells CAWSPLAGEGETQYF. Written as DNA, the CDR3 is TGTGCCTGGAGTCCACTAGCGGGGGAGGGAGAGACCCAGTACTTC.

The rearrangement joins TRBV27 to TRBJ2-7; D possibly uses TRBD1 or TRBD2 (5 bases each). The V gene lost 5 bases and the J gene lost 6 bases, with 20 bases spanning the gap. The length of the CDR3 is 15 residues. In germline, CDR1 is MNHEY, CDR2 SMNVEV (reference sequence). CDR3 in amino acids: CASSPRELAIFEQYF. CDR3 nucleotides: TGTGCCAGCAGTCCCAGGGAGCTAGCTATATTCGAGCAGTACTTC.

The chain links TRBV6-5 to TRBJ1-4; perhaps TRBD1 as D (5 bases). Germline values: CDR1 MNHEY, CDR2 SVGAGI. The V end lost 8 bases, the J end lost 0 bases, and 7 bases lay between the germline ends. This CDR3 comprises 13 residues. The CDR3 protein is CASGAATNEKLFF. The CDR3 DNA follows: TGTGCCAGCGGGGCGGCAACTAATGAAAAACTGTTTTTT.

The chain uses TRBV6-5 and TRBJ1-3; 9 nucleotides align to TRBD1. The length of the CDR3 is 15 residues. Germline lookup yields CDR1 MNHEY and CDR2 SVGAGI. The J segment lost 0 bases and the V segment lost 8 bases, leaving 5 bases of the junction unmatched. For the CDR3, the DNA is TGTGCCAGCGGAACAGGGGGCCTCTCTGGAAACACCATATATTTT. Residues: CASGTGGLSGNTIYF.

This clone was seen a single time. The chain recombines TRBV5-4 with TRBJ1-4; D might be TRBD1 (6 bases). The germline V and J ends were trimmed by 4 bases and 0 bases, with 13 bases remaining between them. The CDR3 is 16 amino acids. Germline CDR1 SGHNT, CDR2 YYREEE (reference sequence). DNA of the CDR3: TGTGCCAGCAGCCTTCGGACAGATGCAACTAATGAAAAACTGTTTTTT. Its protein product is CASSLRTDATNEKLFF.

The chain couples TRBV5-4 to TRBJ1-2, with 10 bases identical to TRBD1. The junction had 3 bases not matched to a gene; V was cut back by 1 base and J by 3 bases. This CDR3 region has 15 residues. CDR1 and CDR2 (germline): SGHNT, YYREEE (reference sequence). Written as DNA, the CDR3 is TGTGCCAGCAGCTTGCGAGGACAGGGGGACTATGGCTACACCTTC. Translating gives CASSLRGQGDYGYTF.

This chain connects TRBV5-6 to TRBJ1-5; 7 bases fit TRBD1. Germline lookup yields CDR1 SGHDT and CDR2 YYEEEE. V lost 4 bases to trimming and J lost 4 bases; unmatched junction nucleotides: 8. This CDR3 comprises 15 residues. CDR3 DNA sequence: TGTGCCAGCAGCATAGGACAGGCTGGAAATCAGCCCCAGCATTTT. It translates to CASSIGQAGNQPQHF. The full variable domain, completed using reference TRBV5-6 and TRBJ1-5, is DAGVTQSPTHLIKTRGQQVTLRCSPKSGHDTVSWYQQALGQGPQFIFQYYEEEERQRGNFPDRFSGHQFPNYSSELNVNALLLGDSALYLCASSIGQAGNQPQHFGDGTRLSIL.